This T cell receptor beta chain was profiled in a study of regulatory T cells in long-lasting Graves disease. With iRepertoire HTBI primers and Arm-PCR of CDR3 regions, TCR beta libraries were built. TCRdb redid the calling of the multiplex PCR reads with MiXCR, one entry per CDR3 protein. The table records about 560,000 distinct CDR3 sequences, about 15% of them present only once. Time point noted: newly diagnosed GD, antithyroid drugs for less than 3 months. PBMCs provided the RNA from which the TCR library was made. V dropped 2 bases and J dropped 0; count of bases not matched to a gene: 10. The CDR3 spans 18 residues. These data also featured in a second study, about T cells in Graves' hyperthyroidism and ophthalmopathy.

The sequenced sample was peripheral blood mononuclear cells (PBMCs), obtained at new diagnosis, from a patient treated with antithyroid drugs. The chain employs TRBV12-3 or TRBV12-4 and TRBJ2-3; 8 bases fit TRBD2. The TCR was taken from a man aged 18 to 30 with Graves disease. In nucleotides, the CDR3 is TGTGCCAGCAGTTTATTTACACTAGCGGATACTAGCACAGATACGCAGTATTTT. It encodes CASSLFTLADTSTDTQYF.